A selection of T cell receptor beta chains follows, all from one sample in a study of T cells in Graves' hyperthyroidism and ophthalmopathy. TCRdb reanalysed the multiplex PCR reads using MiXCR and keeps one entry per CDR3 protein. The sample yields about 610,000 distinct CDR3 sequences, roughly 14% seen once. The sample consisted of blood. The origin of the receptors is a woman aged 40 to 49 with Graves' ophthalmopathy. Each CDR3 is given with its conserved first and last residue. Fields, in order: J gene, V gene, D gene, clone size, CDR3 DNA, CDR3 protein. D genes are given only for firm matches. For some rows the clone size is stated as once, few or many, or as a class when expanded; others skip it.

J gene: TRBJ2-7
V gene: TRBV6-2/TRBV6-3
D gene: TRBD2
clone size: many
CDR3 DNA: TGTGCCAGCATCCCAAGCGGGAGGACCTTAGAAACGGAGCAGTACTTC
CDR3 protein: CASIPSGRTLETEQYF

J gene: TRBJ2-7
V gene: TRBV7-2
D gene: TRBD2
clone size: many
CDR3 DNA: TGTGCCAGCAGCTCGACTAGCGGGATCTCCTACGAGCAGTACTTC
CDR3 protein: CASSSTSGISYEQYF

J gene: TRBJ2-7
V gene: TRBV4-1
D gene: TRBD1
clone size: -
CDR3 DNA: TGCGCCAGCAGCCCTGTTTCGGGACAGGCGACCTACGAGCAGTACTTC
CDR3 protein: CASSPVSGQATYEQYF

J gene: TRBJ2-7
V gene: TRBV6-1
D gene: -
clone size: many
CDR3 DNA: TGTGCCAGCAGTGACCGGACGGTTACCTACGAGCAGTACTTC
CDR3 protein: CASSDRTVTYEQYF

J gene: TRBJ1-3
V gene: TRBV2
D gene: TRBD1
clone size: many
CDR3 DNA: TGTGCCAGCAGGACAGGGGCTGGAAACACCATATATTTT
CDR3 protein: CASRTGAGNTIYF

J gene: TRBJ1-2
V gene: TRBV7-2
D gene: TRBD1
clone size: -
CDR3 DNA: TGTGCCAGCAGCCCCCAGGGACAGGGATCGGACTACACCTTC
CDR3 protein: CASSPQGQGSDYTF

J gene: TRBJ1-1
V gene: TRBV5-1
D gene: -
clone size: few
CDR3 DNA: TGCGCCAGCAGCTTATGGGTGGAGAACACTGAAGCTTTCTTT
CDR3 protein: CASSLWVENTEAFF

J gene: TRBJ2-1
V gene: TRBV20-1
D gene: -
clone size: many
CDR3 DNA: TGCAGTGCTAGAGATCCCCTGTCCTACAATGAGCAGTTCTTC
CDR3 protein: CSARDPLSYNEQFF

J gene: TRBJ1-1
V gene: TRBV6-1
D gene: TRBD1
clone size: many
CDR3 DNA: TGTGCCAGCAGTGAGACAGGGGAAAAAGCTTTCTTT
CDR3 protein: CASSETGEKAFF

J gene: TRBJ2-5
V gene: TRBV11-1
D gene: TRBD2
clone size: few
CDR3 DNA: TGTGCCAGCAGCCCGGGGGCTAGCGGGAGCCCCGGAGGGGAGACCCAGTACTTC
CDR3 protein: CASSPGASGSPGGETQYF

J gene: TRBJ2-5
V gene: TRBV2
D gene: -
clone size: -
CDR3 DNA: TGTGCCAGCAGTGAATTAGGACAGACAAAAGAGACCCAGTACTTC
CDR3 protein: CASSELGQTKETQYF